These 22 T cell receptor beta chains originate from one sample sequenced in a study of blood T cell repertoires in COVID-19. Repertoires were generated with immunoSEQ multiplex PCR, while TCRdb's copy carries only in-frame clones and drops some. The sample shows roughly 180,000 clones, about 70% of them seen only once. Sequenced: peripheral blood. The receptors come from a woman aged 50 to 60 with active or convalescent COVID-19.

J is TRBJ2-7 and V is TRBV27; 7 nucleotides match TRBD1. The CDR3 loop spans 15 amino acids. Germline CDR1 reads MNHEY; CDR2 reads SMNVEV (reference sequence). V trimming: 5 bases; J trimming: 5 bases; junction bases outside the gene matches: 12. CDR3 sequence: CASSVRPRQGHEQYF. In DNA form, the CDR3 reads TGTGCCAGCAGTGTACGACCGCGACAGGGCCACGAGCAGTACTTC.

This chain joins TRBV6-4 and TRBJ1-6; tentative D call: TRBD1 (6 bases). The CDR3 is 13 amino acids. CDR1 and CDR2 (germline): MRHNA, SNTAGT. The CDR3 region is CAPEGGGGSPLHF. CDR3 DNA sequence: TGTGCGCCCGAAGGGGGGGGAGGATCACCCCTCCACTTT.

The V gene is TRBV7-3, the J gene TRBJ2-2; 8 positions agree with TRBD1. Germline-derived CDR1 and CDR2 are SGHTA and FQGTGA. With V trimmed by 5 bases and J by 6 bases, 8 bases remained unmatched. This CDR3 spans 15 amino acids. CDR3 residues: CASSLNTGGSGELFF. In DNA, the CDR3 is TGTGCCAGCAGCCTAAATACAGGGGGTTCCGGGGAGCTGTTTTTT.

The table lists this clone with a count of one. This chain links TRBV7-2 with TRBJ1-1; D uncertain. The CDR3 covers 12 residues. Trimming pared 2 bases from V and 10 bases from J, leaving 11 bases between. Germline assignment: CDR1 SGHTA and CDR2 FQGNSA. CDR3 sequence reads: CASSLTPAGAFF. CDR3 DNA sequence: TGTGCCAGCAGCTTAACCCCCGCGGGAGCTTTCTTT. Combining the CDR3 with reference TRBV7-2 and TRBJ1-1 gives the whole variable domain GAGVSQSPSNKVTEKGKDVELRCDPISGHTALYWYRQSLGQGLEFLIYFQGNSAPDKSGLPSDRFSAERTGGSVSTLTIQRTQQEDSAVYLCASSLTPAGAFFGQGTRLTVV.

The CDR3 DNA sequence: TGTGCCAGCAGCTTTTCTCTAGCCAAAAACATTCAGTACTTC. Its translation: CASSFSLAKNIQYF. The rearrangement links TRBV5-6 to TRBJ2-4; D gene unclear. CDR3 length: 14 amino acids. Germline CDR1 and CDR2: SGHDT and YYEEEE. V was clipped by 2 bases and J by 0 bases, with 6 bases between them.

A few counts support this clone. The chain combines TRBV19 with TRBJ1-5; 7 bases fit TRBD1. The germline gives CDR1 LNHDA, CDR2 SQIVND (reference sequence). The V gene end was trimmed by 4 bases and the J gene end by 0 bases; junction bases not matched to a gene: 3. The CDR3 spans 15 residues. The CDR3 reads CASSRDRDSNQPQHF. CDR3 nucleotides: TGTGCCAGTAGTAGAGACAGGGATAGCAATCAGCCCCAGCATTTT.

This clone has just a few counts. The chain recombines TRBV28 with TRBJ1-2; possibly TRBD1 for D (5 bases). CDR1 and CDR2 (germline): MDHEN, SYDVKM. V was shortened by 5 bases and J by 4 bases, with 11 bases between the two germline ends. This CDR3 comprises 13 residues. The CDR3 DNA sequence: TGTGCCAGCAGTCCCGACAGCGTCTATGGCTACACCTTC. Translating gives CASSPDSVYGYTF.

The chain recombines TRBV9 with TRBJ1-2; 9 positions match TRBD1. The CDR3 sequence is 15 residues long. CDR1 SGDLS and CDR2 YYNGEE come from the germline V gene. V lost 4 bases to trimming and J lost 0 bases; unmatched junction nucleotides: 4. In DNA, the CDR3 is TGTGCCAGCAGCACCAGACAGGGGGCTAACTATGGCTACACCTTC. Translation gives CASSTRQGANYGYTF.

This rearrangement joins TRBV6-2 or TRBV6-3 to TRBJ2-4, with D unclear. The CDR3 covers 15 residues. Per the germline V gene, CDR1 is MNHEY and CDR2 is SVGEGT. With 2 bases removed from V and 6 bases from J, the gap between germline ends came to 14 bases. The CDR3 is CASSYPPRSANIQYF. In DNA form, the CDR3 reads TGTGCCAGCAGTTACCCCCCCAGATCCGCAAACATTCAGTACTTC.

The genes are TRBV10-3 and TRBJ2-3; TRBD2 matches 7 bases. The germline gives CDR1 ENHRY, CDR2 SYGVKD. V dropped 4 bases and J dropped 1; count of bases not matched to a gene: 5. This CDR3 comprises 15 residues. CDR3 in amino acids: CAISGRTSGTDTQYF. CDR3 DNA sequence: TGTGCCATCAGTGGACGGACTAGTGGCACAGATACGCAGTATTTT.

The V and J genes are TRBV7-2 and TRBJ2-3; a possible D gene is TRBD1 (7 bases). The germline CDR1 and CDR2 sequences are SGHTA and FQGNSA. The length of the CDR3 is 16 residues. V was clipped by 4 bases and J by 1 base, with 15 bases between them. CDR3 sequence reads: CASSSKAGQRTDTQYF. The CDR3 bases are TGTGCCAGCAGCTCTAAGGCGGGACAGCGCACAGATACGCAGTATTTT.

This sequence joins TRBV11-2 and TRBJ1-6; D unresolved. Germline loops: CDR1 SGHAT, CDR2 FQNNGV. V lost 5 bases and J 1 base, leaving 9 bases between the germline ends. The CDR3 extends over 15 amino acids. The CDR3 region is CASSLRVSYNSPLHF. As DNA, the CDR3 is TGTGCCAGCAGCCTGAGGGTTTCCTATAATTCACCCCTCCACTTT. The complete variable domain, with remaining parts taken from reference TRBV11-2 and TRBJ1-6, reads EAGVAQSPRYKIIEKRQSVAFWCNPISGHATLYWYQQILGQGPKLLIQFQNNGVVDDSQLPKDRFSAERLKGVDSTLKIQPAKLEDSAVYLCASSLRVSYNSPLHFGNGTRLTVT.

The chain links TRBV7-2 to TRBJ1-6; 9 bases map to TRBD1. With V trimmed by 4 bases and J by 15 bases, 7 bases remained unmatched. The V gene's germline CDR1 is SGHTA and CDR2 FQGNSA. This CDR3 contains 13 residues. CDR3 protein: CASSSRDRDILHF. DNA for the CDR3: TGTGCCAGCAGCTCCCGGGACAGGGATATCCTCCACTTT.

This clone was seen once. The genes are TRBV28 and TRBJ1-3, with 8 nucleotides matching TRBD1. Germline CDR1 and CDR2: MDHEN and SYDVKM. This CDR3 contains 14 residues. J was trimmed by 0 bases and V by 11 bases; bases with no gene match: 6. The CDR3 protein is CACWDRISGNTIYF. The CDR3 DNA reads TGTGCCTGCTGGGACAGGATCTCTGGAAACACCATATATTTT.

The gene calls are TRBV27 and TRBJ1-6; 7 bases are a match to TRBD1. The germline gives CDR1 MNHEY, CDR2 SMNVEV (reference sequence). The CDR3 runs to 18 residues. J was trimmed by 5 bases and V by 2 bases; bases with no gene match: 12. The CDR3 spells CASSLTGRQGMDNSPLHF. The CDR3 coding sequence is TGTGCCAGCAGTTTAACGGGCCGACAGGGAATGGATAATTCACCCCTCCACTTT.

The chain recombines TRBV28 with TRBJ1-5; D is uncertain. Trimming pared 6 bases from V and 7 bases from J, leaving 10 bases between. The CDR3 runs 12 residues. CDR1 and CDR2 from the germline V gene are MDHEN and SYDVKM. The CDR3 spells CASSPGGQPQHF. The CDR3 coding sequence is TGTGCCAGCAGCCCCGGCGGGCAGCCCCAGCATTTT.

This chain uses TRBV2 with TRBJ2-3; 7 bases fit TRBD1. The V gene end was trimmed by 3 bases and the J gene end by 1 base; junction bases not matched to a gene: 4. The CDR3 is 15 amino acids. CDR1 is SNHLY, CDR2 FYNNEI, per germline. Here the CDR3 DNA reads TGTGCCAGCAGTGATCGACAGGGCGGCACAGATACGCAGTATTTT. Its translation: CASSDRQGGTDTQYF.

The table lists this clone with a count of one. The sample contains more than one DNA sequence encoding this CDR3. The rearrangement links TRBV5-6 to TRBJ2-7; 11 bases fit TRBD2. V dropped 0 bases and J dropped 2; count of bases not matched to a gene: 1. The germline V gene has CDR1 SGHDT and CDR2 YYEEEE. The CDR3 has 15 residues. The CDR3 protein is CASSLGLAGTYEQYF. The CDR3 DNA follows: TGTGCCAGCAGCTTGGGACTAGCGGGAACCTACGAGCAGTACTTC.

This chain uses TRBV7-9 with TRBJ1-4; the match to TRBD1 covers 7 bases. With V trimmed by 5 bases and J by 4 bases, 4 bases remained unmatched. The CDR3 runs to 14 residues. The V gene's germline CDR1 is SEHNR and CDR2 FQNEAQ (reference sequence). CDR3: CASSHGQDNEKLFF. The CDR3 nucleotides read TGTGCCAGCAGCCACGGACAGGATAATGAAAAACTGTTTTTT.

This sequence joins TRBV5-1 and TRBJ2-2, with 12 positions matching TRBD2. Looked up from germline, CDR1 is SGHRS and CDR2 is YFSETQ. The CDR3 totals 19 residues. With V trimmed by 7 bases and J by 4 bases, 17 bases remained unmatched. The CDR3 nucleotides are TGCGCCAGCTCCTCCACTAGCGGGGGGCCCGATGGTTTCACCGGGGAGCTGTTTTTT. Its translation: CASSSTSGGPDGFTGELFF.

The chain is built from TRBV15 and TRBJ2-1, with D possibly TRBD2 on 6 matching bases. CDR1 is LNHNV, CDR2 YYDKDF, per germline (reference sequence). This CDR3 has 14 amino acids. Trimming removed 5 bases from V and 9 bases from J, with 17 bases in between. The CDR3 region has the DNA TGTGCCACCAGCGTCAGCCCGCGGGGAGGTGAGCAGTTCTTC. Its translation: CATSVSPRGGEQFF. Full variable domain (missing parts from reference TRBV15 and TRBJ2-1): DAMVIQNPRYQVTQFGKPVTLSCSQTLNHNVMYWYQQKSSQAPKLLFHYYDKDFNNEADTPDNFQSRRPNTSFCFLDIRSPGLGDTAMYLCATSVSPRGGEQFFGPGTRLTVL.

V is TRBV19 and J is TRBJ2-1, with 8 positions matching TRBD2. CDR1 and CDR2 (germline): LNHDA, SQIVND (reference sequence). Trimming at V came to 4 bases and at J to 7 bases, leaving 9 bases not matched to a gene. The CDR3 totals 15 residues. Here the CDR3 DNA reads TGTGCCAGTAGTACCCCCGGCGGGGGGCGGAATGAGCAGTTCTTC. Translating it yields CASSTPGGGRNEQFF.